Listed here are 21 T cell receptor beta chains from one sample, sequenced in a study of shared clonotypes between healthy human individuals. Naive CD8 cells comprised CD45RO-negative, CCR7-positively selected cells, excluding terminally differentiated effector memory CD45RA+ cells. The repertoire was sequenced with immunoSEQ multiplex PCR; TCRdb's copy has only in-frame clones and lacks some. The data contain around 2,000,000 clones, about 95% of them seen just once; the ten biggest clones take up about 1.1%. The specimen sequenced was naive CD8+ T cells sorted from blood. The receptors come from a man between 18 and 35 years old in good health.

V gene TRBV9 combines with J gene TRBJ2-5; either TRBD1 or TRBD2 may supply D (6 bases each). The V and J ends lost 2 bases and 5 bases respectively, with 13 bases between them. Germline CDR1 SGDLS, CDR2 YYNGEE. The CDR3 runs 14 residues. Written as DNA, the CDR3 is TGTGCCAGCAGCGTGGGGGGCGCGGATGAGACCCAGTACTTC. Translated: CASSVGGADETQYF.

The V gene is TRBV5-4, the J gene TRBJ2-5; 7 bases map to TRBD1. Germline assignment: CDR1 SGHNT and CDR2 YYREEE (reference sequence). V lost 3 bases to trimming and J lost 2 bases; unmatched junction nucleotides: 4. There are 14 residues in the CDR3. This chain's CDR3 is CASSSLQGQETQYF. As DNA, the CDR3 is TGTGCCAGCAGCTCTCTACAGGGGCAAGAGACCCAGTACTTC.

The CDR3 spells CASSLGGAGAFGYTF. Here the CDR3 DNA reads TGTGCCAGCAGCTTAGGAGGGGCTGGGGCGTTCGGCTACACCTTC. This chain uses TRBV7-9 with TRBJ1-2; maybe TRBD1 (5 bases). V lost 1 base and J 8 bases, leaving 17 bases between the germline ends. This CDR3 comprises 15 residues. Germline values: CDR1 SEHNR, CDR2 FQNEAQ (reference sequence).

The CDR3 here is CASSVDSPYEQYF. Written as DNA, the CDR3 is TGTGCCAGCAGTGTGGACAGCCCCTACGAGCAGTACTTC. The rearrangement links TRBV27 to TRBJ2-7; possibly TRBD1 for D (6 bases). CDR3 size: 13 residues. V was shortened by 5 bases and J by 2 bases, with 10 bases between the two germline ends. Germline V CDR1 and CDR2: MNHEY, SMNVEV (reference sequence).

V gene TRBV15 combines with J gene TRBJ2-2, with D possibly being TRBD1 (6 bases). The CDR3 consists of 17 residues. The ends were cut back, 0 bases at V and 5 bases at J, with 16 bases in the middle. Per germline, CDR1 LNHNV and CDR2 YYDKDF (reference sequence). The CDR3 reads CATSRDWEGQQTGELFF. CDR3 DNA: TGTGCCACCAGCAGAGATTGGGAAGGACAGCAGACCGGGGAGCTGTTTTTT. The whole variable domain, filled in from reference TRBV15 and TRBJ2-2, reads DAMVIQNPRYQVTQFGKPVTLSCSQTLNHNVMYWYQQKSSQAPKLLFHYYDKDFNNEADTPDNFQSRRPNTSFCFLDIRSPGLGDTAMYLCATSRDWEGQQTGELFFGEGSRLTVL.

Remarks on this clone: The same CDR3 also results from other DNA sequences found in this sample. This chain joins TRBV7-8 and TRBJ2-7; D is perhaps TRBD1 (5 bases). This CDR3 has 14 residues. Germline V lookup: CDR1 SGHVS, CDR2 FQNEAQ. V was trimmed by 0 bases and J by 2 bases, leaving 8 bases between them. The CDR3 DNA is TGTGCCAGCAGCTTAGCGTCAGGGACCTACGAGCAGTACTTC. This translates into CASSLASGTYEQYF. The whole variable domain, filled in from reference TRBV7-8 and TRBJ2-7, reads GAGVSQSPRYKVAKRGQDVALRCDPISGHVSLFWYQQALGQGPEFLTYFQNEAQLDKSGLPSDRFFAERPEGSVSTLKIQRTQQEDSAVYLCASSLASGTYEQYFGPGTRLTVT.

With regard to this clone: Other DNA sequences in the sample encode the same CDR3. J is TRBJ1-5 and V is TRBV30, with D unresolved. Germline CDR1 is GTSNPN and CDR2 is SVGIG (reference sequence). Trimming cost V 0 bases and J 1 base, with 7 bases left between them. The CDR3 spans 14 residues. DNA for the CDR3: TGTGCCTGGAGTGTCGGAGCAAGCAATCAGCCCCAGCATTTT. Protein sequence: CAWSVGASNQPQHF.

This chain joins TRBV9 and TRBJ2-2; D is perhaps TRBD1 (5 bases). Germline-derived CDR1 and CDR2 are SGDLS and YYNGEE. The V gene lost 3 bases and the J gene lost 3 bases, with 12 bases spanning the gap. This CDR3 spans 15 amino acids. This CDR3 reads CASSASDRDTGELFF. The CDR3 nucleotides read TGTGCCAGCAGCGCATCTGACAGAGACACCGGGGAGCTGTTTTTT.

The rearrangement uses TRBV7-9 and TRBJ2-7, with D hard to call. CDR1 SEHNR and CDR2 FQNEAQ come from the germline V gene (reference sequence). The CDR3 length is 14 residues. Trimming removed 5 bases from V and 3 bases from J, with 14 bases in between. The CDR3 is CASSTDLNLYEQYF. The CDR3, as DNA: TGTGCCAGCAGCACGGATCTTAACCTCTACGAGCAGTACTTC.

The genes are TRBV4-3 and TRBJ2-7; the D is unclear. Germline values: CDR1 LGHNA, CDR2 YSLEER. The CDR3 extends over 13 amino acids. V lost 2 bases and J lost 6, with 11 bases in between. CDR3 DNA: TGCGCCAGCAGCCAATTAGCCGGTACCGAGCAGTACTTC. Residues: CASSQLAGTEQYF.

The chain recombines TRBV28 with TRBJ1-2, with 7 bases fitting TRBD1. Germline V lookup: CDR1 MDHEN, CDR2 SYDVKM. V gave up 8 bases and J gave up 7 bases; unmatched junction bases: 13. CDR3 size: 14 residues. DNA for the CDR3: TGTGCCAGCGTGGGGACAGCCAACTTATCTGGCTACACCTTC. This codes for CASVGTANLSGYTF.

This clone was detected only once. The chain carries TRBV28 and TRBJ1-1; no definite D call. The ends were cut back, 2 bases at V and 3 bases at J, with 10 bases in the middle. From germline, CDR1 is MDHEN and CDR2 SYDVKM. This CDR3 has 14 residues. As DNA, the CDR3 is TGTGCCAGCAGTTTACGGGTTGTCGACACTGAAGCTTTCTTT. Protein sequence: CASSLRVVDTEAFF.

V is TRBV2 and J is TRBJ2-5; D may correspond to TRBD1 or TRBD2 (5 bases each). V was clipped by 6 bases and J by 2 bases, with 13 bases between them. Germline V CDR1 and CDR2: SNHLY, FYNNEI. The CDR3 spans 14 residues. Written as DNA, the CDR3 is TGTGCCAGCAGGCCCCCGGGACGGCAAGAGACCCAGTACTTC. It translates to CASRPPGRQETQYF.

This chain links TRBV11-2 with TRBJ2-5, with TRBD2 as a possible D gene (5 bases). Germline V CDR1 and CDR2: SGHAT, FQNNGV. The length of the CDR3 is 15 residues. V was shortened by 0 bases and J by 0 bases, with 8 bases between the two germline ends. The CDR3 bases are TGTGCCAGCAGCTTAGAGAAACTAGACCAAGAGACCCAGTACTTC. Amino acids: CASSLEKLDQETQYF. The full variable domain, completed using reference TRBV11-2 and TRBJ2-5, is EAGVAQSPRYKIIEKRQSVAFWCNPISGHATLYWYQQILGQGPKLLIQFQNNGVVDDSQLPKDRFSAERLKGVDSTLKIQPAKLEDSAVYLCASSLEKLDQETQYFGPGTRLLVL.

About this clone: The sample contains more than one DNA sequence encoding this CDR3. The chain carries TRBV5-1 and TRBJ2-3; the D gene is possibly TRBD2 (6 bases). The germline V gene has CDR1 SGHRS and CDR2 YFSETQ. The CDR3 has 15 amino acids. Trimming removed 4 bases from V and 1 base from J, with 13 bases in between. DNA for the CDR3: TGCGCCAGCAGCACCGGGACGGGGGGCACAGATACGCAGTATTTT. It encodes CASSTGTGGTDTQYF.

DNA of the CDR3: TGTGCCAGCAGTGAATCCCGGACAGGGTCCTACGAGCAGTACTTC. Residues: CASSESRTGSYEQYF. This chain uses TRBV2 with TRBJ2-7; 8 bases agree with TRBD1. V lost 2 bases to trimming and J lost 1 base; unmatched junction nucleotides: 4. This CDR3 is built from 15 residues. CDR1 and CDR2 from the germline V gene are SNHLY and FYNNEI.

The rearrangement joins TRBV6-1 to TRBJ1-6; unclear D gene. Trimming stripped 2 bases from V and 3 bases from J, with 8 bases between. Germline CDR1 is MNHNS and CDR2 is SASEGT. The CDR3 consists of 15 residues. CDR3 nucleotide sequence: TGTGCCAGCAGTGAAACACCGCTCTATAATTCACCCCTCCACTTT. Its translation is CASSETPLYNSPLHF.

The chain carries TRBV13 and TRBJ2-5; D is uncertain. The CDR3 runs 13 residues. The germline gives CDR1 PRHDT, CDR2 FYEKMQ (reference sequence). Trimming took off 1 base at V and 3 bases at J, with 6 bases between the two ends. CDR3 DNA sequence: TGTGCCAGCAGCTTAGAGAACAAAGAGACCCAGTACTTC. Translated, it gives CASSLENKETQYF.

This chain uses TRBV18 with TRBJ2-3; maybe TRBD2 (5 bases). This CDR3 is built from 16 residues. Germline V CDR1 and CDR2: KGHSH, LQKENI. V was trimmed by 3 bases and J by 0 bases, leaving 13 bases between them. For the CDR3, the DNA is TGTGCCAGCTCACCGGGCGGAGGACCTAGCACAGATACGCAGTATTTT. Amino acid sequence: CASSPGGGPSTDTQYF. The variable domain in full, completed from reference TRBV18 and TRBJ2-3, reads NAGVMQNPRHLVRRRGQEARLRCSPMKGHSHVYWYRQLPEEGLKFMVYLQKENIIDESGMPKERFSAEFPKEGPSILRIQQVVRGDSAAYFCASSPGGGPSTDTQYFGPGTRLTVL.

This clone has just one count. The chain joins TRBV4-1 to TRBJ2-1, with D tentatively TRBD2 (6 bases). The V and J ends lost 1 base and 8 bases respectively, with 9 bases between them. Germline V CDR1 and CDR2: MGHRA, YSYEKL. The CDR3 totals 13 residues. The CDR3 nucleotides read TGCGCCAGCAGCCAAGTTTGGGAGGATGAGCAGTTCTTC. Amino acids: CASSQVWEDEQFF.

The CDR3 protein is CASSLDWSYEQYF. CDR3 bases: TGTGCCAGCAGCCTGGACTGGAGCTACGAGCAGTACTTC. The chain uses TRBV7-6 and TRBJ2-7, with a possible D match to TRBD2 (5 bases). In germline, CDR1 is SGHVS, CDR2 FNYEAQ. Trimming shortened V by 5 bases and J by 3 bases, and 11 bases separated the two germline ends. The CDR3 covers 13 residues.